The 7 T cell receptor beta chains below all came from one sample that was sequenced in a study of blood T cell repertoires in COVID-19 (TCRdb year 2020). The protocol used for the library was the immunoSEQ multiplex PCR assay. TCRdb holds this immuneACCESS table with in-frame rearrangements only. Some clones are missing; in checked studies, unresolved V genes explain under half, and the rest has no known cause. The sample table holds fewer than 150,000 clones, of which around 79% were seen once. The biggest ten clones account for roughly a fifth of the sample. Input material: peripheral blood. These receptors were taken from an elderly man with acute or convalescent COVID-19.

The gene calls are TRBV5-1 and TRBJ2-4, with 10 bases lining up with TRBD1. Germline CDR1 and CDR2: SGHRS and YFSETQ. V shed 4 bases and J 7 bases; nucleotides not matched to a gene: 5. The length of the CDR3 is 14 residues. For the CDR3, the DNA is TGCGCCAGCAGCGGGGGACAGGGGCAGAACATTCAGTACTTC. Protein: CASSGGQGQNIQYF.

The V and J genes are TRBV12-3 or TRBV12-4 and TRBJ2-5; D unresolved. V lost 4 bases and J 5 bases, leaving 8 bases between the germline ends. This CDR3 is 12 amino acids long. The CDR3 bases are TGTGCCAGCAGTTCCCTCGTCGAGACCCAGTACTTC. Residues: CASSSLVETQYF.

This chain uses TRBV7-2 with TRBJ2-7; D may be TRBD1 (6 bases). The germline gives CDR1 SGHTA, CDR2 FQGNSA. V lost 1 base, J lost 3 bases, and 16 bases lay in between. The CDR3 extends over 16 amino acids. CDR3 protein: CASSLGLSAGDYEQYF. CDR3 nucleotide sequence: TGTGCCAGCAGCTTAGGCCTTTCGGCAGGGGACTACGAGCAGTACTTC.

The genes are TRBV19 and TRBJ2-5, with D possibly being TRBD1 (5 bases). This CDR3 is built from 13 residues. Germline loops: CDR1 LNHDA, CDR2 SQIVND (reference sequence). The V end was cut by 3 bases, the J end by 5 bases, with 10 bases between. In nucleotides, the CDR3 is TGTGCCAGTAGTATCAGGGTTCGGGAGACCCAGTACTTC. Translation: CASSIRVRETQYF.

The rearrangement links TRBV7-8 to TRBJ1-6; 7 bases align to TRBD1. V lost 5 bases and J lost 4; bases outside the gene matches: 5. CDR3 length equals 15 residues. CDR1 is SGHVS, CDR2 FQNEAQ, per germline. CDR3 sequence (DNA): TGTGCCAGCAGCCGACAGGGTACTTATAATTCACCCCTCCACTTT. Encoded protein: CASSRQGTYNSPLHF.

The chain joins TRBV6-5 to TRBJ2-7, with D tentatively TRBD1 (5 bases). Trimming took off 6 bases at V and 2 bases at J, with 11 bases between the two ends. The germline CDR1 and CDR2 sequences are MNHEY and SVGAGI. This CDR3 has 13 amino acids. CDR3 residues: CASRLQDTYEQYF. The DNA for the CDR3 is TGTGCCAGCAGACTCCAGGACACCTACGAGCAGTACTTC.

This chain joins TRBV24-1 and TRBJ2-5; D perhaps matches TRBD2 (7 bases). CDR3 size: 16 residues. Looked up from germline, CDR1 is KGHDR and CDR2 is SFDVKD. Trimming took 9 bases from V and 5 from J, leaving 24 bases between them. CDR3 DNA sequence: TGTGCCACCGCCCCGGCGGGGGAAGGGGGTACGGAGACCCAGTACTTC. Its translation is CATAPAGEGGTETQYF.